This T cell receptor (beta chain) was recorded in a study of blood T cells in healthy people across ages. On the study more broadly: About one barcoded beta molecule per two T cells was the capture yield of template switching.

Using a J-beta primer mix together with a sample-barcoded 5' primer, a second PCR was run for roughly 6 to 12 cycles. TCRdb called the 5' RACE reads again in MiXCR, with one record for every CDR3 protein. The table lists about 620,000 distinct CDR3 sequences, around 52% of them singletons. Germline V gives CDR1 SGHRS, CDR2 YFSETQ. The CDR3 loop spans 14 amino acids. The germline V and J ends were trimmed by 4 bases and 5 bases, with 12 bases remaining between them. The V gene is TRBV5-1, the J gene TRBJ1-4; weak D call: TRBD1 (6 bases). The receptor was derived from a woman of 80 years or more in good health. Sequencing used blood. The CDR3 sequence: CASSEQGGNEKLFF. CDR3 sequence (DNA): TGCGCCAGCAGCGAACAGGGTGGAAATGAAAAACTGTTTTTT.